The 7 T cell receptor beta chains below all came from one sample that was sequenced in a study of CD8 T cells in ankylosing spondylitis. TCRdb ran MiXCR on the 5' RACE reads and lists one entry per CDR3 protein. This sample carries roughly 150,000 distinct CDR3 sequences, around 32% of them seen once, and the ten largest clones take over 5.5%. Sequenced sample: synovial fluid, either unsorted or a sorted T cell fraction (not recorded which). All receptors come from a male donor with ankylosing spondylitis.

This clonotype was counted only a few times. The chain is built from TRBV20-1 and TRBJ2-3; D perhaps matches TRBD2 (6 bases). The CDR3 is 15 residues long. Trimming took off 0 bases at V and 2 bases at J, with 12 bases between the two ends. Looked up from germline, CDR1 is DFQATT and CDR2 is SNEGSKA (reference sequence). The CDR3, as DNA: TGCAGTGCTAGAGAGCCCGGGGGAGCCACAGATACGCAGTATTTT. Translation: CSAREPGGATDTQYF.

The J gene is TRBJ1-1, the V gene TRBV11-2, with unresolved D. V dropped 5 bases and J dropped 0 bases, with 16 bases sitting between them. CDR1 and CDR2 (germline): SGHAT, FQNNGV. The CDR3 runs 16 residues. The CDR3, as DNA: TGTGCCAGCAGCCCTCGGGGTGACCTATTGAACACTGAAGCTTTCTTT. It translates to CASSPRGDLLNTEAFF.

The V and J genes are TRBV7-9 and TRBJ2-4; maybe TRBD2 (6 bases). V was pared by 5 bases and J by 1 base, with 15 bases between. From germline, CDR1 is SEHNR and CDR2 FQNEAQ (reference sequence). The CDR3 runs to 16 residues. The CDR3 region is CASSPRGAGAKNIQYF. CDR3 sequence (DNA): TGTGCCAGCAGCCCCCGCGGGGCTGGGGCCAAAAACATTCAGTACTTC.

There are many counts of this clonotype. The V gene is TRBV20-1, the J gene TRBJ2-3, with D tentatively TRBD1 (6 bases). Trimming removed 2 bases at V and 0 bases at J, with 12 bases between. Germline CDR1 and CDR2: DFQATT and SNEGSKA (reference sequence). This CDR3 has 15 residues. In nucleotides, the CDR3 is TGCAGTGCTAGATCCCCAGGGGAAAGCACAGATACGCAGTATTTT. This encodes CSARSPGESTDTQYF.

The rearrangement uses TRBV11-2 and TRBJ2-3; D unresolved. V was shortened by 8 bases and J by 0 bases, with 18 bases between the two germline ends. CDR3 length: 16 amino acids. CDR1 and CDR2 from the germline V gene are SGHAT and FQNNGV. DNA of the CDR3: TGTGCCAGCTCCCCCCAAACTCGAGCGAGCACAGATACGCAGTATTTT. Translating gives CASSPQTRASTDTQYF.

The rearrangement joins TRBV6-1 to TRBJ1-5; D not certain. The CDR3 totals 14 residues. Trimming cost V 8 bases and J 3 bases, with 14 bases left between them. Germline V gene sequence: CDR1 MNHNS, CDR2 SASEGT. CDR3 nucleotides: TGTGCCAGCTCGACCTCCGATTCCAATCAGCCCCAGCATTTT. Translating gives CASSTSDSNQPQHF.

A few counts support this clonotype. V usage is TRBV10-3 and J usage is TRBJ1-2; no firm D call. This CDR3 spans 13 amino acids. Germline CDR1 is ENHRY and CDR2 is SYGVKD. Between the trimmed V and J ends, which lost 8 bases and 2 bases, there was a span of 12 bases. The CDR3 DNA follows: TGTGCCATCTCGGAGACACCAAACTATGGCTACACCTTC. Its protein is CAISETPNYGYTF.